The source of this TCR beta chain is a study of T cells after yellow fever vaccination. TCRdb re-derived calls from the 5' RACE reads in MiXCR, one entry per CDR3 protein. The data show hundreds of thousands of distinct CDR3 sequences, with 15% to 20% seen just once and over 11% held by the top ten. Regarding the study as a whole: Most clones from primary vaccination were detected again post-booster (roughly 96% CD4, more than 85% CD8). Any FACS-sorted repertoire could hold abundant clonotypes that contaminate it from the bulk population.

CDR1 and CDR2 (germline): SGHRS, YFSETQ. Trimming pared 3 bases from V and 5 bases from J, leaving 11 bases between. CDR3 length: 14 residues. On this clonotype: Its antigen remains unknown.

The genes are TRBV5-1 and TRBJ2-2, with a tentative D call TRBD1 (6 bases). The TCR originated in a young man who received the YFV17D yellow fever vaccine. Material: PBMCs, obtained 15 days after the yellow fever booster vaccination. CDR3: CASSSQGFTGELFF. In DNA form, the CDR3 reads TGCGCCAGCAGCTCACAGGGTTTTACCGGGGAGCTGTTTTTT.